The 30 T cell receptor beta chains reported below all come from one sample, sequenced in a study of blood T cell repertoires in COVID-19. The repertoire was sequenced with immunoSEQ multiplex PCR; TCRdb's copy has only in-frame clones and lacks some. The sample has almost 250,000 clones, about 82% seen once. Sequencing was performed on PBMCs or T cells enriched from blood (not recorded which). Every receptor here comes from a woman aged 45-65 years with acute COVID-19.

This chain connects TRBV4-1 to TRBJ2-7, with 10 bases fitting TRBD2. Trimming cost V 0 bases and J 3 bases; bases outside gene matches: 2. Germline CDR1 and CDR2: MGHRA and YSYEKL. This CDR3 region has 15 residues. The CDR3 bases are TGCGCCAGCAGCCAAGAACTAGCGGGGTACTACGAGCAGTACTTC. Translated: CASSQELAGYYEQYF.

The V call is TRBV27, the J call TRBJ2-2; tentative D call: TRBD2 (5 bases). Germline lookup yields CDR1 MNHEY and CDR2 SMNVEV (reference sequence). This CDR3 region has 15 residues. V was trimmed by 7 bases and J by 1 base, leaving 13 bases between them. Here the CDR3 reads CASTSRTRNTGELFF. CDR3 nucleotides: TGTGCCAGCACTTCCCGGACTCGGAACACCGGGGAGCTGTTTTTT.

CDR3 amino acids: CASSQDSGYSNQPQHF. CDR3 DNA: TGCGCCAGCAGCCAAGATTCGGGATATAGCAATCAGCCCCAGCATTTT. The chain uses TRBV4-3 and TRBJ1-5; D is unresolved. In germline, CDR1 is LGHNA, CDR2 YSLEER. Trimming took 0 bases from V and 0 from J, leaving 9 bases between them. The length of the CDR3 is 16 residues.

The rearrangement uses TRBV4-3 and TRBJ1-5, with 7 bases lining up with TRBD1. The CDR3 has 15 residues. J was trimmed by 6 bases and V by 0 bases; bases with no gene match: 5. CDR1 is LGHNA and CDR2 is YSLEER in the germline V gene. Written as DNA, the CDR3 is TGCGCCAGCAGCCAAGATTTAGGGGGCAGTCAGCCCCAGCATTTT. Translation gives CASSQDLGGSQPQHF.

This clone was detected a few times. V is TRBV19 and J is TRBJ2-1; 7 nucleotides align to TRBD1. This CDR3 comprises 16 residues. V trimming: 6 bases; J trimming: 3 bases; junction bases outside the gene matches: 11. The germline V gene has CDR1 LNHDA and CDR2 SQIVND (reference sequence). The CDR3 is CASRDSGTAYYNEQFF. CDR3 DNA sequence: TGTGCCAGTAGAGATTCCGGGACAGCATACTACAATGAGCAGTTCTTC.

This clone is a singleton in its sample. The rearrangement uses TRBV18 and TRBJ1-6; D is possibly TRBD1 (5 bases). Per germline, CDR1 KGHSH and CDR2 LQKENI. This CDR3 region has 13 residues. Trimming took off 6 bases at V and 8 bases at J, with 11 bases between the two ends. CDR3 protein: CASSSQGDSPLHF. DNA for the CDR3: TGTGCCAGCTCGAGCCAGGGCGATTCACCCCTCCACTTT.

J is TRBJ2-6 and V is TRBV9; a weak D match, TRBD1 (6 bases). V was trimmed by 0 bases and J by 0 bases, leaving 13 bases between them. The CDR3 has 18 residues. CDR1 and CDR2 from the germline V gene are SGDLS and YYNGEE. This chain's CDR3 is CASSVEAGAVSGANVLTF. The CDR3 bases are TGTGCCAGCAGCGTAGAGGCAGGGGCGGTCTCTGGGGCCAACGTCCTGACTTTC.

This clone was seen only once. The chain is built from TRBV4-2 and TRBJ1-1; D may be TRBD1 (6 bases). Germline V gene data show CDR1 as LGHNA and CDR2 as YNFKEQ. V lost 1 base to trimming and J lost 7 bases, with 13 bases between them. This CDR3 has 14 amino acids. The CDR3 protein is CASSQVPWTVEAFF. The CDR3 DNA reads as TGTGCCAGCAGCCAAGTTCCCTGGACAGTTGAAGCTTTCTTT.

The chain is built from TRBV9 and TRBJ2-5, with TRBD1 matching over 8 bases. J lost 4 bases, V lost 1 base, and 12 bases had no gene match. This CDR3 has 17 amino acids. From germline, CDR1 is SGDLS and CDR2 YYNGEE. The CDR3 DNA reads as TGTGCCAGCAGCGTACCGGGCGCAGGGACAGGTAGAGAGACCCAGTACTTC. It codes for CASSVPGAGTGRETQYF. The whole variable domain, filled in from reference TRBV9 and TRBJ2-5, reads DSGVTQTPKHLITATGQRVTLRCSPRSGDLSVYWYQQSLDQGLQFLIQYYNGEERAKGNILERFSAQQFPDLHSELNLSSLELGDSALYFCASSVPGAGTGRETQYFGPGTRLLVL.

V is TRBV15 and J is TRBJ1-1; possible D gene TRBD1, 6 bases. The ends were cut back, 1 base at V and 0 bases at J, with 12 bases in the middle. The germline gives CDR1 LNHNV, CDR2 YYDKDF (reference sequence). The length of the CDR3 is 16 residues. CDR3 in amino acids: CATSRGRGTMNTEAFF. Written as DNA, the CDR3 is TGTGCCACCAGCAGAGGTCGAGGGACAATGAACACTGAAGCTTTCTTT.

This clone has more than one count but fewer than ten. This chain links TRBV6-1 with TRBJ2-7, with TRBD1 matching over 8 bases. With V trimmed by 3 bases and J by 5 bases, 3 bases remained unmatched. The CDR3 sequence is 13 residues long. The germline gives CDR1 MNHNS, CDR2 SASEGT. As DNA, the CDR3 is TGTGCCAGCAGTGACAGGGGGCGGAACGAGCAGTACTTC. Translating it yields CASSDRGRNEQYF.

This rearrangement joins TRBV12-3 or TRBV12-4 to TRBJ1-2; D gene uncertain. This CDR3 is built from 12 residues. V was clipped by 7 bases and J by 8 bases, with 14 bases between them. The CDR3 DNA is TGTGCCAGCATTGGACCCGCGGGGGGCTACACCTTC. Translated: CASIGPAGGYTF.

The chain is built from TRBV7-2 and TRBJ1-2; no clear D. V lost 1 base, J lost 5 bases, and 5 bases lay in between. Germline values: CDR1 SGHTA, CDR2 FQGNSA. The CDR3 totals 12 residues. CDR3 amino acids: CASSLGLYGYTF. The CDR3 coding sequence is TGTGCCAGCAGCTTAGGTCTGTATGGCTACACCTTC.

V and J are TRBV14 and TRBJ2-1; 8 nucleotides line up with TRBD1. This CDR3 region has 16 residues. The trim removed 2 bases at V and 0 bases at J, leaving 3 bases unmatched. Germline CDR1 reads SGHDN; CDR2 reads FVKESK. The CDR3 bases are TGTGCCAGCAGCCAATTTACAGGGGGCTCCTACAATGAGCAGTTCTTC. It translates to CASSQFTGGSYNEQFF.

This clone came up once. In DNA form, the CDR3 reads TGTGCCAGCAATCGAAAGGGGCAGGTACAAGAGACCCAGTACTTC. Residues: CASNRKGQVQETQYF. The chain links TRBV27 to TRBJ2-5, with a tentative D call TRBD1 (5 bases). The germline CDR1 and CDR2 sequences are MNHEY and SMNVEV (reference sequence). The CDR3 has 15 residues. The germline V and J ends were trimmed by 7 bases and 2 bases, with 17 bases remaining between them.

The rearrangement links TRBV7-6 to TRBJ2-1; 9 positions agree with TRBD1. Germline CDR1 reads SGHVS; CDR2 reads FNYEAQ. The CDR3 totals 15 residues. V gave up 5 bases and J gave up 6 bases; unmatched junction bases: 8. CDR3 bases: TGTGCCAGCAGCATCTCCGGGACAGGGACCAATGAGCAGTTCTTC. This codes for CASSISGTGTNEQFF.

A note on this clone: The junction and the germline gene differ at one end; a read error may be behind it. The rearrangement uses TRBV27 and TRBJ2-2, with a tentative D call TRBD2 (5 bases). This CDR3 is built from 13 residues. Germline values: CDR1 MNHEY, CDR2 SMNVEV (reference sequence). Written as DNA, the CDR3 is TGTGCCAGCAGTTTATATCTAACCGGGGAGCTATTTTTT. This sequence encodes CASSLYLTGELFF.

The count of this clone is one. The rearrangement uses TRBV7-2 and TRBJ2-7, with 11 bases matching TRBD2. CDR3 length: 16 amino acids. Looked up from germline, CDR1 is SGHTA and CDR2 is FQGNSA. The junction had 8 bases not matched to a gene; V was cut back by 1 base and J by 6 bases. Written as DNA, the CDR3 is TGTGCCAGCAGCTTAGTAATAGCGGGGGGGTCTCGCGAGCAGTACTTC. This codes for CASSLVIAGGSREQYF.

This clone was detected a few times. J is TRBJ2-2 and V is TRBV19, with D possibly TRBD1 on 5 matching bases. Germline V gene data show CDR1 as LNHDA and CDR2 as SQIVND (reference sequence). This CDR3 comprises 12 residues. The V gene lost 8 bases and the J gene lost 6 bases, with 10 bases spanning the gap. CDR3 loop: CASPGLAGELFF. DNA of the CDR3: TGTGCCAGTCCAGGGTTGGCCGGGGAGCTGTTTTTT.

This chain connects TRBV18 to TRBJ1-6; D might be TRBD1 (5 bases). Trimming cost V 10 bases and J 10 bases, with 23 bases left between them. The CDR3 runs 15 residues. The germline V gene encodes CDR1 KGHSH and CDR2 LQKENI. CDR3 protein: CANPTGDRGVSPLHF. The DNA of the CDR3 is TGTGCCAATCCTACGGGGGATCGGGGGGTGTCACCCCTCCACTTT.

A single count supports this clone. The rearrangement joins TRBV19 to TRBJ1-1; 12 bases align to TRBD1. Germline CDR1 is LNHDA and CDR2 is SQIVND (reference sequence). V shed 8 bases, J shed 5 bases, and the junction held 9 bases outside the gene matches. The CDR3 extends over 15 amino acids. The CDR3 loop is CASQRGDRGRTEAFF. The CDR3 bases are TGTGCCAGTCAAAGGGGGGACAGGGGGCGAACTGAAGCTTTCTTT.

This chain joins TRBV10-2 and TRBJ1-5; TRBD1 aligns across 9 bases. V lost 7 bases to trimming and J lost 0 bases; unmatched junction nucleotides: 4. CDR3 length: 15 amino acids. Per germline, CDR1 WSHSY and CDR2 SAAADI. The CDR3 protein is CASKMDRGSNQPQHF. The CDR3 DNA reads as TGCGCCAGCAAAATGGACAGGGGTAGCAATCAGCCCCAGCATTTT.

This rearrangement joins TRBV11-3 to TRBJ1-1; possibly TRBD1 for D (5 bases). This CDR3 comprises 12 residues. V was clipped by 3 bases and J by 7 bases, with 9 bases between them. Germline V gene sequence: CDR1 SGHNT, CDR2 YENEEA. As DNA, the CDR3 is TGTGCCAGCAGCTTGCGGGGCAGTGAAGCTTTCTTT. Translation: CASSLRGSEAFF.

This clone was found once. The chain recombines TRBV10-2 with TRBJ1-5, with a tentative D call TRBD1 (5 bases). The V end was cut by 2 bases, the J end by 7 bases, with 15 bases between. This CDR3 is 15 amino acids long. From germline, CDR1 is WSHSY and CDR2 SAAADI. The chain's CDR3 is CASSEAGGERQPQHF. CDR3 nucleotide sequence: TGCGCCAGCAGTGAGGCCGGGGGAGAAAGGCAGCCCCAGCATTTT.

The CDR3 region has the DNA TGTGCCAGCTCAGAACAGCAAACGAACACTGAAGCTTTCTTT. Protein product: CASSEQQTNTEAFF. This sequence joins TRBV18 and TRBJ1-1; no definite D call. This CDR3 has 14 residues. Trimming removed 5 bases at V and 1 base at J, with 11 bases between. Germline assignment: CDR1 KGHSH and CDR2 LQKENI.

In DNA form, the CDR3 reads TGCGCCAGCAGCCAAGACCCAGGGTCAAACTATGGCTACACCTTC. Its translation: CASSQDPGSNYGYTF. This chain joins TRBV4-3 and TRBJ1-2; a weak D match, TRBD1 (5 bases). Germline V gene data show CDR1 as LGHNA and CDR2 as YSLEER. The CDR3 sequence is 15 residues long. V gave up 0 bases and J gave up 2 bases, with 10 bases separating them.

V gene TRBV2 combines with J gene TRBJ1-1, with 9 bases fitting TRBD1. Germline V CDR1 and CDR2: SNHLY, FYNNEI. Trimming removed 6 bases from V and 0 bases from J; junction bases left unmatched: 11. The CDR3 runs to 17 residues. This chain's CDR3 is CASSATDRGYMNTEAFF. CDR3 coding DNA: TGTGCCAGCAGCGCCACGGACAGGGGCTACATGAACACTGAAGCTTTCTTT.

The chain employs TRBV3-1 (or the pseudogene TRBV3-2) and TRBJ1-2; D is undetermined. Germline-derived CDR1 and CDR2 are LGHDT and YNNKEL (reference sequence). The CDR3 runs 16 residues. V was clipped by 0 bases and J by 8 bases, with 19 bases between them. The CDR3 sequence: CASSQDSRTGLGGYTF. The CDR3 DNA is TGTGCCAGCAGCCAAGACTCCCGAACCGGACTCGGGGGCTACACCTTC.

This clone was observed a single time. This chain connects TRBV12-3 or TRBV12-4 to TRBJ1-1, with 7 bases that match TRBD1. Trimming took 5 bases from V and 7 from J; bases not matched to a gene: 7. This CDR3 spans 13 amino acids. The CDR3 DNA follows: TGTGCCAGCAGTGCAATCCGGGACAGTGAAGCTTTCTTT. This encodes CASSAIRDSEAFF.

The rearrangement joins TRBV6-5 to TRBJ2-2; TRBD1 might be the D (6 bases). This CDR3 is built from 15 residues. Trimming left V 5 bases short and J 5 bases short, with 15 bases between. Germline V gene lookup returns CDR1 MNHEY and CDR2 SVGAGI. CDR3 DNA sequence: TGTGCCAGCAGTCTCGGGAAGAGGGGGACCGGGGAGCTGTTTTTT. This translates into CASSLGKRGTGELFF.